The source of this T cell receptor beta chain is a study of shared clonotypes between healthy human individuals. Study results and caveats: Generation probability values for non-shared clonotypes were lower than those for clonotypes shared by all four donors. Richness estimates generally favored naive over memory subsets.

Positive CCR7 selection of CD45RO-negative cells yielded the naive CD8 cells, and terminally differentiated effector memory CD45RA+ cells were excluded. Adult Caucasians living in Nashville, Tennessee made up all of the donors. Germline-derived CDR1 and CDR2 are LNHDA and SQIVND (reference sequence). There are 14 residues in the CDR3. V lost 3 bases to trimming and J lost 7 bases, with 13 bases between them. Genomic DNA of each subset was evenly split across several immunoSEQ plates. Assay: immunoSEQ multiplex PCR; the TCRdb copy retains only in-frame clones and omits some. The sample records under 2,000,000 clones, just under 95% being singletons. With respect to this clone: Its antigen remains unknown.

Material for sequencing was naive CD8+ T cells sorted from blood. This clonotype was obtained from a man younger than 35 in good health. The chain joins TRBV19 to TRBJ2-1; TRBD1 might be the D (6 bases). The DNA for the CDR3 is TGTGCCAGTAGTATGCGACAGGTTTTGAATGAGCAGTTCTTC. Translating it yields CASSMRQVLNEQFF.